This T cell receptor (beta chain) comes out of a study of OX40 agonist ivuxolimab in advanced cancers. General study results and limits: With doses of 0.1-3.0 mg/kg, partial responders showed among the lowest clonal expansion.

The table came from immunoSEQ multiplex PCR; TCRdb's copy has only in-frame clones and leaves some out. Here the sample spans approximately 50,000 clones, 80% being singletons. The CDR3 sequence is 13 residues long. CDR1 and CDR2 (germline): KGHSH, LQKENI. Trimming stripped 2 bases from V and 4 bases from J, with 8 bases between. As for this clone: Its antigen remains unknown.

Sequencing was performed on CD4+ or CD8+ T cells sorted from blood, taken in a trial of the OX40 agonist ivuxolimab. V is TRBV18 and J is TRBJ1-2, with a tentative D call TRBD1 (6 bases). This clonotype was obtained from an adult with an advanced solid tumor such as melanoma, head and neck, liver or kidney cancer. In DNA, the CDR3 is TGTGCCAGCTCACCAAGGGACACCTATGGCTACACCTTC. This encodes CASSPRDTYGYTF.